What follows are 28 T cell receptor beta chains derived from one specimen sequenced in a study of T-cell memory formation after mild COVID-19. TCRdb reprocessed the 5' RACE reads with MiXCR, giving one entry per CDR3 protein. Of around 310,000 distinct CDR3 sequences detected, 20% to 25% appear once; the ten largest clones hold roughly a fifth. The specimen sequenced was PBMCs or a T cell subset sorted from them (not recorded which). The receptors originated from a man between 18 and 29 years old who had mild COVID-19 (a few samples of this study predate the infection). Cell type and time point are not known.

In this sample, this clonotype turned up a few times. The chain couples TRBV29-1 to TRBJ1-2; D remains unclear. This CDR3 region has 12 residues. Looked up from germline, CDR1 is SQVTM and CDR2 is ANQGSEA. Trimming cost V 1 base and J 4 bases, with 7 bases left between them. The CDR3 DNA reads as TGCAGCGTTGAAGCTCGCGGCTATGGCTACACCTTC. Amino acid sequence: CSVEARGYGYTF.

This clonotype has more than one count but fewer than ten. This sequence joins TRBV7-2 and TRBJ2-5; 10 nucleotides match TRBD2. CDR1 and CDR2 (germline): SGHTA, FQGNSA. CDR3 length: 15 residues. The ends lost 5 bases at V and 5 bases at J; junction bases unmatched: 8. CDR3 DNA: TGTGCCAGCAGCCTAACTAGCGGGGCTGTGGAGACCCAGTACTTC. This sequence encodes CASSLTSGAVETQYF.

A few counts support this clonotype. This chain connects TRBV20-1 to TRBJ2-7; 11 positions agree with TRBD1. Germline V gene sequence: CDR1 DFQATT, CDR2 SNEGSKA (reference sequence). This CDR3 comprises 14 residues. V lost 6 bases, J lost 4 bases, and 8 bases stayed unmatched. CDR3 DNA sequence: TGCAGTGCCCCCCGGGGACAGGGGGGTTACGAGCAGTACGTC. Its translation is CSAPRGQGGYEQYV.

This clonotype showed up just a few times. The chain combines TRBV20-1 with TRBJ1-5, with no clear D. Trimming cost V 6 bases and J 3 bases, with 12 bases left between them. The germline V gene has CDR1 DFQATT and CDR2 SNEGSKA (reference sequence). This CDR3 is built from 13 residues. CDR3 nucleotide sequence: TGCAGTGCCCTACCAGATAACAATCAGCCCCAGCATTTT. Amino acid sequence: CSALPDNNQPQHF.

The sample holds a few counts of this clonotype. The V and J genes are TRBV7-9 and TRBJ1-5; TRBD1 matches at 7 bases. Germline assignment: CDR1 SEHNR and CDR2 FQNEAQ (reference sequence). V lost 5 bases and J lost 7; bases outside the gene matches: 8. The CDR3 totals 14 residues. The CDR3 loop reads CASSPGAGGQPQHF. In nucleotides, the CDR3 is TGTGCCAGCAGCCCAGGGGCAGGGGGACAGCCCCAGCATTTT.

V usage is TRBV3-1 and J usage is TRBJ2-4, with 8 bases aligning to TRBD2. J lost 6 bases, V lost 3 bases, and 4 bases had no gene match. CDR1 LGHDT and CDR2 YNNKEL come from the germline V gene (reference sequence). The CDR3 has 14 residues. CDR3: CASSQAGLGNIQYF. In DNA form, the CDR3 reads TGTGCCAGCAGCCAGGCGGGACTAGGAAACATTCAGTACTTC.

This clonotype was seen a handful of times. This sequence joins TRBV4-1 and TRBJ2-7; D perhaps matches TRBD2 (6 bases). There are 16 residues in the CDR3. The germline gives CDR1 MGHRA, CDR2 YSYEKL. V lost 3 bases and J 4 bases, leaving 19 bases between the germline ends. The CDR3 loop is CASSHPDRRDGYEQYF. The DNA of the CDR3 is TGCGCCAGCAGCCATCCTGACCGGAGGGATGGGTACGAGCAGTACTTC.

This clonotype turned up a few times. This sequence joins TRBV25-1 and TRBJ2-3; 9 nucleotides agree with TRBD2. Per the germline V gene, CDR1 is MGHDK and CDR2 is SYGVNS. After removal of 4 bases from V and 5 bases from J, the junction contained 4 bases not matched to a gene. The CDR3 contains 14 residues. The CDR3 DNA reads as TGTGCCAGCAGTGTGAGCGGGAGGATAGATACGCAGTATTTT. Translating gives CASSVSGRIDTQYF.

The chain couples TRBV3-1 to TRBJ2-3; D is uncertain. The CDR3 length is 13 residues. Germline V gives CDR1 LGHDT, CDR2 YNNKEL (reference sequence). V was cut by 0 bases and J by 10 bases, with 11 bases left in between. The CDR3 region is CASSQDLGASQYF. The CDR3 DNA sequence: TGTGCCAGCAGCCAAGATCTCGGCGCCTCGCAGTATTTT.

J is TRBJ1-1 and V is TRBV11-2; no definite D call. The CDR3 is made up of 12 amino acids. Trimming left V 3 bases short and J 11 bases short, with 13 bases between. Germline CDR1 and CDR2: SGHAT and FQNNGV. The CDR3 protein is CASSFSLSPAFF. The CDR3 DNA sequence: TGTGCCAGCAGCTTTTCCCTATCGCCGGCTTTCTTT.

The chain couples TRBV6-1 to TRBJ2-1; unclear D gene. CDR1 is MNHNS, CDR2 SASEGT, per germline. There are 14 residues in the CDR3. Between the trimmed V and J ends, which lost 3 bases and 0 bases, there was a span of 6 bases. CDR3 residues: CASSENFSYNEQFF. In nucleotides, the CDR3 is TGTGCCAGCAGTGAGAATTTCTCCTACAATGAGCAGTTCTTC.

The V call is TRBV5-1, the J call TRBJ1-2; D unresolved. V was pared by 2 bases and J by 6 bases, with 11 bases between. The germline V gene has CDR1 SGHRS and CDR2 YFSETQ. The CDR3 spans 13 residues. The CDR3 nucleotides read TGCGCCAGCAGCTTATCTCCGGCGGATGGCTACACCTTC. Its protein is CASSLSPADGYTF.

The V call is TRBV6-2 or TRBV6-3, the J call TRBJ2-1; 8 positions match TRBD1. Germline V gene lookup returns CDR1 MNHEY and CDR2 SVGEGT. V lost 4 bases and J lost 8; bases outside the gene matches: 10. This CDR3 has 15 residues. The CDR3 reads CASSSPRTGRDEQFF. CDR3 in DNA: TGTGCCAGCAGTTCCCCCCGGACAGGGCGGGATGAGCAGTTCTTC.

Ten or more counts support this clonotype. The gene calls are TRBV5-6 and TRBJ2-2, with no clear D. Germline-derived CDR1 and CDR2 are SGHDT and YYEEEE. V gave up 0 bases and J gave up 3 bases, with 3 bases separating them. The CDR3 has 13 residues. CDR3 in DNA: TGTGCCAGCAGCTTGGTCGACACCGGGGAGCTGTTTTTT. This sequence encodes CASSLVDTGELFF.

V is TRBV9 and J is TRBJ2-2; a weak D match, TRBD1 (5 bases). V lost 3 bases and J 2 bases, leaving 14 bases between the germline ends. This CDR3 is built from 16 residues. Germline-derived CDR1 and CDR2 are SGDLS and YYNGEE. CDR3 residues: CASSGRVYDNTGELFF. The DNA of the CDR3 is TGTGCCAGCAGCGGCAGGGTTTACGATAACACCGGGGAGCTGTTTTTT.

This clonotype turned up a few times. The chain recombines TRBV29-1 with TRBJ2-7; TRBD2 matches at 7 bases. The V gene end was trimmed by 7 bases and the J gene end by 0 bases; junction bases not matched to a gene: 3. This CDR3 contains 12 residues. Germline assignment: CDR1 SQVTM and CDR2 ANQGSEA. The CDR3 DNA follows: TGCAGCGCCGGGACTACCTCCTACGAGCAGTACTTC. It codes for CSAGTTSYEQYF.

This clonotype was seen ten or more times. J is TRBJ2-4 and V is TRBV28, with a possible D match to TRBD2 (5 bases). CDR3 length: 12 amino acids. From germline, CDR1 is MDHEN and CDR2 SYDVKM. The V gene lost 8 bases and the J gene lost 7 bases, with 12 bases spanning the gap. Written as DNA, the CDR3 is TGTGCCAGCCAGCGGCGCCCCAACATTCAGTACTTC. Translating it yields CASQRRPNIQYF.

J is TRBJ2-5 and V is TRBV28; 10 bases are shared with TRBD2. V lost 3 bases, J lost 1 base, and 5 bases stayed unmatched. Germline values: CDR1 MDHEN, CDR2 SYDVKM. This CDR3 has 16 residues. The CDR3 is CASSLRLAGAQETQYF. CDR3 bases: TGTGCCAGCAGTTTGAGGCTAGCGGGGGCCCAAGAGACCCAGTACTTC. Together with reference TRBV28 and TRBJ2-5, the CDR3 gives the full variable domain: DVKVTQSSRYLVKRTGEKVFLECVQDMDHENMFWYRQDPGLGLRLIYFSYDVKMKEKGDIPEGYSVSREKKERFSLILESASTNQTSMYLCASSLRLAGAQETQYFGPGTRLLVL.

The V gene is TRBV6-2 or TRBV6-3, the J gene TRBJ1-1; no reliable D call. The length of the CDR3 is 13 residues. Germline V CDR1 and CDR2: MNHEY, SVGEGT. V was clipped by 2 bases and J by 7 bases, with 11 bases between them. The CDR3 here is CASSYGEWSEAFF. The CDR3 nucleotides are TGTGCCAGCAGTTACGGCGAATGGAGTGAAGCTTTCTTT.

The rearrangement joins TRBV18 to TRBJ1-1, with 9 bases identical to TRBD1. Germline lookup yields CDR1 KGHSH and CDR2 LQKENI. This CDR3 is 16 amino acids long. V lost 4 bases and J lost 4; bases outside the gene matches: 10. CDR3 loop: CASSRRGDRAVTEAFF. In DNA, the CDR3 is TGTGCCAGCTCACGGAGGGGGGACAGGGCTGTCACTGAAGCTTTCTTT.

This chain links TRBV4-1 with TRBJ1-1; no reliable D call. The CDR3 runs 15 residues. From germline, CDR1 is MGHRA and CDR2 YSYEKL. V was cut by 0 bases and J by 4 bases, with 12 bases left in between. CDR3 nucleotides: TGCGCCAGCAGCCAAGAGCGGTCCTTGGGCACTGAAGCTTTCTTT. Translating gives CASSQERSLGTEAFF.

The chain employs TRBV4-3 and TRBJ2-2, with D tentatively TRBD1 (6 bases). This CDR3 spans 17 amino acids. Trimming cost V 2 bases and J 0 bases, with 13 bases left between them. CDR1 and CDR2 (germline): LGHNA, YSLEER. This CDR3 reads CASSQNPTGPNTGELFF. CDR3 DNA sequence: TGCGCCAGCAGCCAAAATCCGACAGGACCGAACACCGGGGAGCTGTTTTTT.

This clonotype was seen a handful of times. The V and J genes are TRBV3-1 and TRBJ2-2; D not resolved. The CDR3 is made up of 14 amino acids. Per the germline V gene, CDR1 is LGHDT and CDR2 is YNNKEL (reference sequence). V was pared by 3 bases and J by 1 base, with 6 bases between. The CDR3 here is CASSHEQNTGELFF. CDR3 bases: TGTGCCAGCAGCCATGAGCAGAACACCGGGGAGCTGTTTTTT. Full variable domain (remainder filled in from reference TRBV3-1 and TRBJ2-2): DTAVSQTPKYLVTQMGNDKSIKCEQNLGHDTMYWYKQDSKKFLKIMFSYNNKELIINETVPNRFSPKSPDKAHLNLHINSLELGDSAVYFCASSHEQNTGELFFGEGSRLTVL.

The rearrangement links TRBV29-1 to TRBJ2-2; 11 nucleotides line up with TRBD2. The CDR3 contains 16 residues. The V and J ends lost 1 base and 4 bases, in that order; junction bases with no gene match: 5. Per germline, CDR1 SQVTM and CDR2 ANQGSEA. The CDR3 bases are TGCAGCGTTGAAGTTCGTCTAGCGGGGGGCACCGGGGAGCTGTTTTTT. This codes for CSVEVRLAGGTGELFF.

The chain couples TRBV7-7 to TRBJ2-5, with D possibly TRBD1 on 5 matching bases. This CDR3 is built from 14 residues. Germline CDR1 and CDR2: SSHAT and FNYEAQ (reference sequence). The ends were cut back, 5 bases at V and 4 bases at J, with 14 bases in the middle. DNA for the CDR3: TGTGCCAGCAGCCCCAGGGCGGAAGGAGAGACCCAGTACTTC. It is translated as CASSPRAEGETQYF. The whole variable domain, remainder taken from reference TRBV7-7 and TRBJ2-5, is GAGVSQSPRYKVTKRGQDVTLRCDPISSHATLYWYQQALGQGPEFLTYFNYEAQPDKSGLPSDRFSAERPEGSISTLTIQRTEQRDSAMYRCASSPRAEGETQYFGPGTRLLVL.

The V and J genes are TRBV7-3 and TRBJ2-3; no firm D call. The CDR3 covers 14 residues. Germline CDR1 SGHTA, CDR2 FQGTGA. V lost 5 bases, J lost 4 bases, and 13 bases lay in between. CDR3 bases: TGTGCCAGCAGCCCGATATCCCCGCCAGATACGCAGTATTTT. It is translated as CASSPISPPDTQYF. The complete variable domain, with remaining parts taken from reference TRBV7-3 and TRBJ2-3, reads GAGVSQTPSNKVTEKGKYVELRCDPISGHTALYWYRQSLGQGPEFLIYFQGTGAADDSGLPNDRFFAVRPEGSVSTLKIQRTERGDSAVYLCASSPISPPDTQYFGPGTRLTVL.

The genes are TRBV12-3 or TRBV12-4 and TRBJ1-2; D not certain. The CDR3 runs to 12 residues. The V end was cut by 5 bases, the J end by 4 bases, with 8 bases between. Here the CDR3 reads CASSDTGYGYTF. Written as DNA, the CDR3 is TGTGCCAGCAGTGACACGGGCTATGGCTACACCTTC.

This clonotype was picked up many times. CDR3 loop: CASSSSGTDTQYF. In DNA form, the CDR3 reads TGCGCCAGCAGCTCTAGCGGCACAGATACGCAGTATTTT. The chain employs TRBV5-1 and TRBJ2-3; TRBD2 might be the D (6 bases). The germline V and J ends were trimmed by 3 bases and 1 base, with 6 bases remaining between them. There are 13 residues in the CDR3. Looked up from germline, CDR1 is SGHRS and CDR2 is YFSETQ.